The 8 T cell receptor beta chains below come from one sample, sequenced in a study of blood T cell repertoires in COVID-19. Here immunoSEQ multiplex PCR was the method, and the copy in TCRdb shows in-frame clones only, minus some. The sample includes roughly 230,000 clones, 81% of them seen just once. Sample: peripheral blood. These receptors came from an elderly woman with acute or convalescent COVID-19.

This rearrangement joins TRBV6-2 or TRBV6-3 to TRBJ2-5; tentative D call: TRBD2 (5 bases). V shed 0 bases and J shed 2 bases, with 7 bases lying between them. The CDR3 loop spans 14 amino acids. CDR1 and CDR2 from the germline V gene are MNHEY and SVGEGT. The CDR3 here is CASSYSERQETQYF. The CDR3 nucleotides read TGTGCCAGCAGTTACTCGGAGCGGCAAGAGACCCAGTACTTC.

This chain uses TRBV27 with TRBJ2-2; 12 bases are a match to TRBD2. Germline-derived CDR1 and CDR2 are MNHEY and SMNVEV (reference sequence). The CDR3 has 16 amino acids. Germline trimming cut 4 bases from V and 6 bases from J; bases unmatched to any gene: 6. CDR3 sequence: CASSWRTSGTSGELFF. CDR3 bases: TGTGCCAGCAGTTGGAGGACTAGCGGGACGTCCGGGGAGCTGTTTTTT.

The chain carries TRBV10-1 and TRBJ1-1, with 8 bases fitting TRBD1. The V segment lost 0 bases and the J segment 3 bases; nucleotides outside the gene matches: 6. Looked up from germline, CDR1 is WNHNN and CDR2 is SYGVQD (reference sequence). The CDR3 is 16 amino acids. CDR3 sequence reads: CASSESRGQGDTEAFF. The DNA of the CDR3 is TGCGCCAGCAGTGAGTCCAGGGGGCAGGGGGACACTGAAGCTTTCTTT.

The J gene is TRBJ2-2, the V gene TRBV19; 8 bases agree with TRBD2. V trimming: 5 bases; J trimming: 0 bases; junction bases outside the gene matches: 17. Germline lookup yields CDR1 LNHDA and CDR2 SQIVND (reference sequence). The CDR3 has 20 residues. The CDR3 nucleotides read TGTGCCAGTAGTGCTACCCCGGGACTAGTTGGAAGAGCGAACACCGGGGAGCTGTTTTTT. As protein: CASSATPGLVGRANTGELFF.

The chain employs TRBV28 and TRBJ1-2; 7 nucleotides match TRBD1. CDR1 and CDR2 from the germline V gene are MDHEN and SYDVKM. V gave up 2 bases and J gave up 8 bases; unmatched junction bases: 11. This CDR3 is 15 amino acids long. The CDR3 sequence is CASSLNPGTAEGYTF. The CDR3 nucleotides are TGTGCCAGCAGTTTAAACCCCGGGACAGCCGAGGGCTACACCTTC.

This clone has just a few counts. The rearrangement joins TRBV15 to TRBJ2-1; 10 bases line up with TRBD1. Losses at the gene ends were 6 bases for V and 7 bases for J; bases not matched to a gene: 6. Germline CDR1 LNHNV, CDR2 YYDKDF (reference sequence). CDR3 length equals 14 residues. The CDR3 bases are TGTGCCACCAGAGGGACAGGGGTTTTGAATGAGCAGTTCTTC. Its translation is CATRGTGVLNEQFF.

The chain is built from TRBV11-2 and TRBJ1-2; D is undetermined. Germline V CDR1 and CDR2: SGHAT, FQNNGV. V was clipped by 1 base and J by 7 bases, with 16 bases between them. This CDR3 comprises 15 residues. CDR3 residues: CASSLAGQTRAGYTF. As DNA, the CDR3 is TGTGCCAGCAGCTTAGCTGGTCAGACTAGAGCTGGCTACACCTTC.

The chain joins TRBV6-5 to TRBJ2-7; 8 nucleotides match TRBD2. Trimming removed 7 bases from V and 2 bases from J; junction bases left unmatched: 4. CDR1 and CDR2 (germline): MNHEY, SVGAGI. The CDR3 is made up of 13 amino acids. The CDR3 here is CASTRSGTYEQYF. The CDR3 nucleotides are TGTGCCAGCACCCGTAGCGGGACCTACGAGCAGTACTTC.